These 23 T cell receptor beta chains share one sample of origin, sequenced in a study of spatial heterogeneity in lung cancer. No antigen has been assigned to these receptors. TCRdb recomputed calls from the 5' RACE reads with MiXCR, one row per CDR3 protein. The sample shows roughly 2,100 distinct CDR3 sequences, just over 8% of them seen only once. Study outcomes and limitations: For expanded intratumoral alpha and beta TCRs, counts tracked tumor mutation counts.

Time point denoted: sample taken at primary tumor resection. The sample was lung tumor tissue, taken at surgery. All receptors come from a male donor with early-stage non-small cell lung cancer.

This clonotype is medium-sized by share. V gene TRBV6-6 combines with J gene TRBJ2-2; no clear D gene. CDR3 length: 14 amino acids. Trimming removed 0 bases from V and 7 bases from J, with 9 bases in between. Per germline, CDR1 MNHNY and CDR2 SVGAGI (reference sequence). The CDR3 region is CASSYSKQFGELFF. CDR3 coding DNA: TGTGCCAGCAGTTACTCGAAACAGTTCGGGGAGCTGTTTTTT.

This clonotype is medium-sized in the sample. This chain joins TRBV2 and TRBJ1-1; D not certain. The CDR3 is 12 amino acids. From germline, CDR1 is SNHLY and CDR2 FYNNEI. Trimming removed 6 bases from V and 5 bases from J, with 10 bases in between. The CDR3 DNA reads TGTGCCAGCAGAGCCTGGAGGACTGAAGCTTTCTTT. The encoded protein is CASRAWRTEAFF.

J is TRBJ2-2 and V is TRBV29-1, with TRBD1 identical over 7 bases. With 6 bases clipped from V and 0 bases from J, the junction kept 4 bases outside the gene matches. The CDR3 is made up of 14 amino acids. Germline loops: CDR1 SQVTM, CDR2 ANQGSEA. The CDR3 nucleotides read TGCAGCGTCTCCGGGACAGCGAACACCGGGGAGCTGTTTTTT. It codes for CSVSGTANTGELFF.

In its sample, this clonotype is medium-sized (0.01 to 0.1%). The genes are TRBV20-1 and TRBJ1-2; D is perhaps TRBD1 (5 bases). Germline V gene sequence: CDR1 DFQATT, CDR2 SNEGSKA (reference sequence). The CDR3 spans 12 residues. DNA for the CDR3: TGCAGCGGGCCAAGGGGAAACTATGGCTACACCTTC. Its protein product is CSGPRGNYGYTF.

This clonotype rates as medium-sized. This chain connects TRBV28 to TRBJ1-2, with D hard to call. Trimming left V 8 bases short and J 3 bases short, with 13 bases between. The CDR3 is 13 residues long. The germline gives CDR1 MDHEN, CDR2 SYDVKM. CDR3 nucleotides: TGTGCCAGCCTACCTCCGTCGCACTATGGCTACACCTTC. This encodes CASLPPSHYGYTF.

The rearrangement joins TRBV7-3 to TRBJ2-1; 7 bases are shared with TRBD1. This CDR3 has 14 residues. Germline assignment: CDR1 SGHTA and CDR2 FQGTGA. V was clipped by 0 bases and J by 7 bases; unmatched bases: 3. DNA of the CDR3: TGTGCCAGCAGCTTAACGGGGACAGTGAATGAGCAGTTCTTC. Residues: CASSLTGTVNEQFF.

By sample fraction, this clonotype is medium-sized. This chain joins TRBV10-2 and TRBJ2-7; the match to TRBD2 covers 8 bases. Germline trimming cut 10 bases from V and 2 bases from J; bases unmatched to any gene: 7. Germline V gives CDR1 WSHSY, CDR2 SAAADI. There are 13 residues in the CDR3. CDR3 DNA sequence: TGCGCCACCTTGACTAGCGCAACCTACGAGCAGTACTTC. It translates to CATLTSATYEQYF.

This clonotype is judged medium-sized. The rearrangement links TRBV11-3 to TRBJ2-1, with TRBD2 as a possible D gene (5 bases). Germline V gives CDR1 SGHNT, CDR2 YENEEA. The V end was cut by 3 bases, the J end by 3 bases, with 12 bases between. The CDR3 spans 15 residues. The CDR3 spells CASSFGEIGYNEQFF. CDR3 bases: TGTGCCAGCAGCTTCGGGGAGATTGGCTACAATGAGCAGTTCTTC.

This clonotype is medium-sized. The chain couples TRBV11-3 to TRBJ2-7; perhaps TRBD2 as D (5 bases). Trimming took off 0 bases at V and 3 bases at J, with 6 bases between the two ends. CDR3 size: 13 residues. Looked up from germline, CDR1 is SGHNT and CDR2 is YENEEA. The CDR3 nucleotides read TGTGCCAGCAGCTTAGATCGGGACTACGAGCAGTACTTC. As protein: CASSLDRDYEQYF.

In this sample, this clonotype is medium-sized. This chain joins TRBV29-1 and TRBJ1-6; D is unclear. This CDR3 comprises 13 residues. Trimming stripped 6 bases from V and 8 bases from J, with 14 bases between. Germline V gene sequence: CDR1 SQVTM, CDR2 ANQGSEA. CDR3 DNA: TGCAGCGTCCGGACTCTTTCGGATTCACCCCTCCACTTT. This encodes CSVRTLSDSPLHF.

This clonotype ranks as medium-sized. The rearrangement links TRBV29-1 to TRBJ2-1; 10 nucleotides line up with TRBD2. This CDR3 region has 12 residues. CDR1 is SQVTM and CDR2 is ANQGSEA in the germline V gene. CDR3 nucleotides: TGCACAGTAGCGGGGGGTTGGGGTGAGCAGTTCTTC. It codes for CTVAGGWGEQFF.

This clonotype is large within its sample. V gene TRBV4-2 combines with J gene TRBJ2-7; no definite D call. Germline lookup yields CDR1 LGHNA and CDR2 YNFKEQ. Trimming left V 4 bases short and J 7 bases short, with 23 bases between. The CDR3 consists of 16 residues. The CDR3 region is CASSLARNQRMGEQYF. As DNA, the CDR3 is TGTGCCAGCAGCCTCGCACGAAACCAAAGGATGGGAGAGCAGTACTTC.

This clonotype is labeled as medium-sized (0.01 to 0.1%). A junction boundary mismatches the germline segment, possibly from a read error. The chain's CDR3 is CSARGDRGGYIF. The CDR3 bases are TGCAGTGCTAGGGGGGACAGGGGCGGCTACATCTTC. The chain uses TRBV20-1 and TRBJ1-2; 10 nucleotides match TRBD1. This CDR3 contains 12 residues. Looked up from germline, CDR1 is DFQATT and CDR2 is SNEGSKA (reference sequence).

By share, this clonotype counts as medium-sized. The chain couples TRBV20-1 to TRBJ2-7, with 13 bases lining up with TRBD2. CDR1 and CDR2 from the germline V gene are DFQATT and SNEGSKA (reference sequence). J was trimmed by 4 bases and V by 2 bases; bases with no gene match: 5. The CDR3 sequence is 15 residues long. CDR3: CSARSGTSGEYEQYF. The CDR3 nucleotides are TGCAGTGCTAGATCCGGGACTAGCGGGGAGTACGAGCAGTACTTC.

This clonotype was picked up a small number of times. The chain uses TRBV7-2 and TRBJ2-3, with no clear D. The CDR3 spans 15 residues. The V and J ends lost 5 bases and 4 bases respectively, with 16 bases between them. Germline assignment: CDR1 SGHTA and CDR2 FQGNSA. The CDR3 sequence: CASSPLARAADTQYF. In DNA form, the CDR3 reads TGTGCCAGCAGCCCGCTTGCCCGGGCCGCAGATACGCAGTATTTT.

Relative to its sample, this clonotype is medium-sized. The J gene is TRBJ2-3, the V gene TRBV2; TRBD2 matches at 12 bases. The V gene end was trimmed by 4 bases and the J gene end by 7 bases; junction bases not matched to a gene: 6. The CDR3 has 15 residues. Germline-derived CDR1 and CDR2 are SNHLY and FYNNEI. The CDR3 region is CASSATSGRRNTQYF. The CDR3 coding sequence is TGTGCCAGCAGTGCCACTAGCGGGAGGAGGAATACGCAGTATTTT.

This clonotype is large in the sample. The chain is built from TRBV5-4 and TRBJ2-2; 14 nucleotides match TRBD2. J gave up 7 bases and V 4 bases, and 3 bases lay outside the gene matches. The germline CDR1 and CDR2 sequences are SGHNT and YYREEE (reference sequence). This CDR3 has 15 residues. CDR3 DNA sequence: TGTGCCAGCAGCCCGGGGACTAGCGGGAGCGGGGAGCTGTTTTTT. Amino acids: CASSPGTSGSGELFF.

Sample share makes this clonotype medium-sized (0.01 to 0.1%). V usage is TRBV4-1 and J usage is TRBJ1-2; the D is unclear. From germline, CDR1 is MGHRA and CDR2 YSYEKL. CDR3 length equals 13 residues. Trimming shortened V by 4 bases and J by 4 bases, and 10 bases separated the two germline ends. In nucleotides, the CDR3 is TGCGCCAGCAGCCTCCGGCACCCCTATGGCTACACCTTC. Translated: CASSLRHPYGYTF.

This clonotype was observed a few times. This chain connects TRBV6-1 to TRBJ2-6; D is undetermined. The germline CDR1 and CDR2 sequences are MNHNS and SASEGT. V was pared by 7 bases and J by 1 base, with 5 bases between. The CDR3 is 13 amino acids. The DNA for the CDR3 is TGTGCCAGCACCAGATCTGGGGCCAACGTCCTGACTTTC. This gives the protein CASTRSGANVLTF.

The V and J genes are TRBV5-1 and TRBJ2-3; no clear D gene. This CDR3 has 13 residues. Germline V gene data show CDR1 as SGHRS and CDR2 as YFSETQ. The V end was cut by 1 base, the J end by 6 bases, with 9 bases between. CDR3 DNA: TGCGCCAGCAGCTTGTCCGGTTTTGATACGCAGTATTTT. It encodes CASSLSGFDTQYF. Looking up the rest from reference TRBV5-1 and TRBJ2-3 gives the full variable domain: KAGVTQTPRYLIKTRGQQVTLSCSPISGHRSVSWYQQTPGQGLQFLFEYFSETQRNKGNFPGRFSGRQFSNSRSEMNVSTLELGDSALYLCASSLSGFDTQYFGPGTRLTVL.

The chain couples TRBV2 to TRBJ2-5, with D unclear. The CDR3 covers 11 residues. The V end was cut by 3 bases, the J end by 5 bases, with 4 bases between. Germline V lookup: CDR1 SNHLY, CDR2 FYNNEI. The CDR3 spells CASSDRETQYF. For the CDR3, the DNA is TGTGCCAGCAGTGATAGGGAGACCCAGTACTTC.

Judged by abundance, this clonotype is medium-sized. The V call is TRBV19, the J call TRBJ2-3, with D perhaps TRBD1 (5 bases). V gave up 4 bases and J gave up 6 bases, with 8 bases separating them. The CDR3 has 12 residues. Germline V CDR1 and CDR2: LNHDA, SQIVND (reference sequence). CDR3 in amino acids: CASSTRQDTQYF. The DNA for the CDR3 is TGTGCCAGTAGTACCCGACAGGATACGCAGTATTTT.

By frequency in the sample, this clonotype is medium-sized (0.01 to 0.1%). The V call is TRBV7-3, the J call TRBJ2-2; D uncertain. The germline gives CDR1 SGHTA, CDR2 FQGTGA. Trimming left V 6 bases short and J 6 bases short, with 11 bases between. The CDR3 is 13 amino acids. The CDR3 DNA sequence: TGTGCCAGCAGTCTAGACCAAGCCGGGGAGCTGTTTTTT. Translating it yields CASSLDQAGELFF.